Listed below are T cell receptor beta chains from one sample, sequenced in a study of cytomegalovirus exposure and HLA in healthy donors. Measured with immunoSEQ multiplex PCR; TCRdb has only the in-frame clones, and not every one. The data contain around 100,000 clones, around 70% of them singletons. The sample comprised PBMCs. The receptors were sampled from a man aged 25-45 years in good health and CMV-seropositive. Both conserved end residues are part of each CDR3. D genes are given only for firm matches. Expanded clones are given a class, and other clones once, few, many or no size at all.

v_gene,abundance,d_gene,j_gene,CDR3nt,CDR3aa
TRBV4-1,-,-,TRBJ1-5,TGCGCCAGCAGCCAACGTGGGGCTCAGCCCCAGCATTTT,CASSQRGAQPQHF
TRBV29-1,-,-,TRBJ2-2,TGCAGCGTTGAGCAGGGGCGAGGCACCGGGGAGCTGTTTTTT,CSVEQGRGTGELFF
TRBV6-5,-,TRBD1,TRBJ2-2,TGTGCCAGCAGTCGAGGGGGCTCCTACACCGGGGAGCTGTTTTTT,CASSRGGSYTGELFF
TRBV5-5,once,TRBD1,TRBJ2-7,TGTGCCAGCAGCCACAGGGGGCGCTCGGACGAGCAGTACTTC,CASSHRGRSDEQYF
TRBV2,-,-,TRBJ1-2,TGTGCCAGCAGTGAGCATCCGCAGGGGAGCTATGGCTACACCTTC,CASSEHPQGSYGYTF
TRBV11-3,-,-,TRBJ2-2,TGTGCCAGCAGCTGGGCCCACACCGGGGAGCTGTTTTTT,CASSWAHTGELFF
TRBV7-8,few,-,TRBJ1-1,TGTGCCAGCAGCTTATCCCGTTACACTGAAGCTTTCTTT,CASSLSRYTEAFF
TRBV28,-,-,TRBJ1-2,TGTGCCAGCGTGACACAGGGTTTTAGGGGCTACACCTTC,CASVTQGFRGYTF
TRBV4-2,-,TRBD1,TRBJ1-6,TGTGCCAGCAGCCAAGATCTCCCGACAGGGGGAAATAATTCACCCCTCCACTTC,CASSQDLPTGGNNSPLHF
TRBV29-1,-,-,TRBJ2-7,TGCAGCGCTTCAGGGTTCAACGAGCAGTACTTC,CSASGFNEQYF
TRBV5-8,-,-,TRBJ2-5,TGTGCCAGCAGCTTGGTTCGGGGGTCCTACCAAGAGACCCAGTACTTC,CASSLVRGSYQETQYF
TRBV15,-,TRBD2,TRBJ2-7,TGTGCCACCAGCAGAGTCTGGCGGGGGGCCGGTAGTTCCTACGAGCAGTACTTC,CATSRVWRGAGSSYEQYF
TRBV4-3,-,-,TRBJ1-5,TGCGCCAGCAGCCAGACGACACAGGGAAATCAGCCCCAGCATTTT,CASSQTTQGNQPQHF
TRBV5-1,few,-,TRBJ1-5,TGCGCCAGCAGCTTGGCCGAGGATCAGCCCCAGCATTTT,CASSLAEDQPQHF
TRBV29-1,-,TRBD2,TRBJ2-3,TGCAGCGTTGAAGGACTAGCGGGGGGGTTGCTCGCAGATACGCAGTATTTT,CSVEGLAGGLLADTQYF
TRBV7-9,-,TRBD1,TRBJ1-2,TGTGCCAGCAGCCTGACAGGGGATTATGGCTACACCTTC,CASSLTGDYGYTF
TRBV28,-,TRBD1,TRBJ1-2,TGTGCCAGCATCTTTAGGACGGCAGGGGGCTACTATGGCTACACCTTC,CASIFRTAGGYYGYTF
TRBV19,once,TRBD1,TRBJ1-1,TGTGCCAGTATCACACAGGGGGCTGGGACTGAAGCTTTCTTT,CASITQGAGTEAFF
TRBV19,-,-,TRBJ1-2,TGTGCCAGTAGTATAGGTCCAGGGTCCTATGGCTACACCTTC,CASSIGPGSYGYTF
TRBV5-6,-,TRBD1,TRBJ1-1,TGTGCCAGCAGCTTGGACCTCGGGACAGGGGGCTTGGACACTGAAGCTTTCTTT,CASSLDLGTGGLDTEAFF
TRBV5-1,-,-,TRBJ1-2,TGCGCCAGCAGCTCGACAGTGTCGGACTATGGCTACCCCTTC,CASSSTVSDYGYPF